The 29 T cell receptor beta chains listed next were all sequenced from one sample in a study of CD8 T cells in ankylosing spondylitis. MiXCR was run by TCRdb on the 5' RACE reads, yielding one entry per CDR3 protein. The sample has around 300,000 distinct CDR3 sequences, roughly 14% seen once. What was sequenced was blood, either unsorted or a sorted T cell fraction (not recorded which). These receptors all stem from a male donor with ankylosing spondylitis or in good health (not recorded which).

The chain carries TRBV6-1 and TRBJ1-2; no definite D call. This CDR3 has 13 residues. Germline values: CDR1 MNHNS, CDR2 SASEGT. With 6 bases removed from V and 3 bases from J, the gap between germline ends came to 11 bases. In DNA, the CDR3 is TGTGCCAGCAGCCCACAGATCTACTATGGCTACACCTTC. This codes for CASSPQIYYGYTF.

This rearrangement joins TRBV11-3 to TRBJ2-1; TRBD1 matches at 9 bases. Germline V CDR1 and CDR2: SGHNT, YENEEA. The CDR3 has 15 amino acids. J gave up 8 bases and V 2 bases, and 7 bases lay outside the gene matches. In nucleotides, the CDR3 is TGTGCCAGCAGCTTAATTGGACAGGGGACCTATGAGCAGTTCTTC. Translated, it gives CASSLIGQGTYEQFF.

The chain is built from TRBV5-1 and TRBJ2-3; no definite D call. Trimming shortened V by 0 bases and J by 0 bases, and 20 bases separated the two germline ends. CDR1 is SGHRS, CDR2 YFSETQ, per germline. CDR3 length equals 19 residues. The CDR3 DNA follows: TGCGCCAGCAGCTTGGATCCTAGGGCGGATCACACAAGCACAGATACGCAGTATTTT. It encodes CASSLDPRADHTSTDTQYF.

This clonotype was counted at least ten times. V is TRBV12-3 or TRBV12-4 and J is TRBJ2-3; 8 bases map to TRBD2. V lost 4 bases and J lost 3; bases outside the gene matches: 6. The CDR3 has 15 amino acids. For the CDR3, the DNA is TGTGCCAGCAGTTCAAGCGGGAGTAGAACAGATACGCAGTATTTT. It codes for CASSSSGSRTDTQYF.

This chain connects TRBV20-1 to TRBJ2-4; the D is unclear. CDR1 and CDR2 from the germline V gene are DFQATT and SNEGSKA (reference sequence). The CDR3 has 13 residues. The V gene lost 4 bases and the J gene lost 7 bases, with 14 bases spanning the gap. The DNA for the CDR3 is TGCAGTGCTAAGCCAGAACAGTTGAACATTCAGTACTTC. Amino acid sequence: CSAKPEQLNIQYF.

The V and J genes are TRBV20-1 and TRBJ2-1; 13 bases fit TRBD2. Germline-derived CDR1 and CDR2 are DFQATT and SNEGSKA (reference sequence). This CDR3 is built from 17 residues. In DNA form, the CDR3 reads TGCTGCGCTAGAGACCCCAGGACTAGCGGGAGCTACAATGAGCAGTTCTTC. Its translation: CCARDPRTSGSYNEQFF.

This clonotype was picked up a small number of times. The rearrangement uses TRBV7-2 and TRBJ2-1, with TRBD1 identical over 9 bases. Germline trimming cut 4 bases from V and 5 bases from J; bases unmatched to any gene: 3. The CDR3 covers 14 residues. The germline V gene has CDR1 SGHTA and CDR2 FQGNSA. CDR3 nucleotide sequence: TGTGCCAGCAGCTCCGGACAGGGGAACAATGAGCAGTTCTTC. Translation gives CASSSGQGNNEQFF.

The chain carries TRBV11-2 and TRBJ2-2; no clear D gene. Germline values: CDR1 SGHAT, CDR2 FQNNGV. V was clipped by 6 bases and J by 2 bases, with 16 bases between them. This CDR3 is 16 amino acids long. CDR3 DNA: TGTGCCAGCAGTCAAGGGTTCTTCCCAAACACCGGGGAGCTGTTTTTT. Its translation: CASSQGFFPNTGELFF.

The chain carries TRBV5-1 and TRBJ1-1; the D gene is possibly TRBD1 (6 bases). CDR3 size: 14 residues. The germline gives CDR1 SGHRS, CDR2 YFSETQ. V was trimmed by 3 bases and J by 4 bases, leaving 13 bases between them. The chain's CDR3 is CASSSQGESTEAFF. In DNA form, the CDR3 reads TGCGCCAGCAGCTCACAGGGTGAATCCACTGAAGCTTTCTTT.

The chain joins TRBV3-1 to TRBJ1-1; D call uncertain. The germline V gene has CDR1 LGHDT and CDR2 YNNKEL (reference sequence). This CDR3 contains 17 residues. V was trimmed by 1 base and J by 3 bases, leaving 18 bases between them. Written as DNA, the CDR3 is TGTGCCAGCAGCCAAGCTCTGTCCCCCTCTAGGCACACTGAAGCTTTCTTT. It yields the protein CASSQALSPSRHTEAFF.

This chain links TRBV10-2 with TRBJ2-5, with 15 bases matching TRBD2. Germline assignment: CDR1 WSHSY and CDR2 SAAADI. The V segment lost 4 bases and the J segment 1 base; nucleotides outside the gene matches: 1. This CDR3 is 16 amino acids long. The CDR3 here is CASSGGLAGGQETQYF. The CDR3 DNA is TGCGCCAGCAGTGGGGGACTAGCGGGGGGCCAAGAGACCCAGTACTTC.

This clonotype was recorded a few times. The chain links TRBV21-1 to TRBJ2-1; the D call in the table, TRBD2, was not verified against the DNA. TRBV21-1 is tagged as a pseudogene. The CDR3 consists of 12 residues. The CDR3 nucleotides are TGTGCCAGCAGCACTCACCGGGTCTTGGGGTTCTTC. This codes for CASSTHRVLGFF.

The chain couples TRBV3-1 to TRBJ2-3; the D is unclear. The germline CDR1 and CDR2 sequences are LGHDT and YNNKEL (reference sequence). The CDR3 extends over 15 amino acids. V was shortened by 1 base and J by 2 bases, with 10 bases between the two germline ends. Here the CDR3 reads CASSQGAAPTDTQYF. As DNA, the CDR3 is TGTGCCAGCAGCCAAGGGGCGGCCCCCACAGATACGCAGTATTTT.

The chain has TRBV18 and TRBJ2-6; D call uncertain. V lost 0 bases, J lost 2 bases, and 2 bases lay in between. CDR1 is KGHSH, CDR2 LQKENI, per germline. This CDR3 comprises 14 residues. CDR3 DNA: TGTGCCAGCTCACCACCGACTGGGGCCAACGTCCTGACTTTC. Amino acid sequence: CASSPPTGANVLTF.

Here the CDR3 reads CASSLGQRDYNEQFF. CDR3 in DNA: TGTGCCAGCAGCTTAGGACAGAGGGACTACAATGAGCAGTTCTTC. The V and J genes are TRBV7-8 and TRBJ2-1; D may match TRBD1 or TRBD2 (5 bases each). Trimming removed 1 base from V and 3 bases from J, with 10 bases in between. CDR1 is SGHVS, CDR2 FQNEAQ, per germline. The CDR3 spans 15 residues.

This chain joins TRBV3-1 and TRBJ2-7, with 8 bases fitting TRBD2. V was clipped by 1 base and J by 13 bases; unmatched bases: 15. This CDR3 has 15 amino acids. Germline CDR1 is LGHDT and CDR2 is YNNKEL (reference sequence). CDR3 region: CASSQGVTSGTPLYF. In nucleotides, the CDR3 is TGTGCCAGCAGCCAAGGAGTCACTAGCGGTACACCCCTCTACTTC.

The chain combines TRBV29-1 with TRBJ1-2; D remains ambiguous. The CDR3 runs 13 residues. Germline assignment: CDR1 SQVTM and CDR2 ANQGSEA. Trimming stripped 3 bases from V and 2 bases from J, with 10 bases between. This CDR3 reads CSVDGLRNYGYTF. DNA for the CDR3: TGCAGCGTTGATGGTTTGAGAAACTATGGCTACACCTTC. The full variable domain, with the rest looked up from reference TRBV29-1 and TRBJ1-2, is SAVISQKPSRDICQRGTSLTIQCQVDSQVTMMFWYRQQPGQSLTLIATANQGSEATYESGFVIDKFPISRPNLTFSTLTVSNMSPEDSSIYLCSVDGLRNYGYTFGSGTRLTVV.

In this sample, this clonotype turned up a few times. The chain joins TRBV19 to TRBJ2-7; no definite D call. The germline CDR1 and CDR2 sequences are LNHDA and SQIVND (reference sequence). V lost 4 bases and J 6 bases, leaving 10 bases between the germline ends. The CDR3 runs 12 residues. The CDR3 region has the DNA TGTGCCAGTAGTAATCCAAAACTCGAGCAGTACTTC. Translation gives CASSNPKLEQYF.

This clonotype was observed many times. The V call is TRBV27, the J call TRBJ2-1; D remains ambiguous. The germline gives CDR1 MNHEY, CDR2 SMNVEV (reference sequence). The CDR3 loop spans 14 amino acids. V shed 6 bases and J shed 2 bases, with 11 bases lying between them. CDR3 in amino acids: CASSPYAPYNEQFF. The CDR3 DNA sequence: TGTGCCAGCAGCCCGTACGCCCCCTACAATGAGCAGTTCTTC.

This sequence joins TRBV5-1 and TRBJ1-1; D gene uncertain. The V gene lost 0 bases and the J gene lost 4 bases, with 13 bases spanning the gap. Germline-derived CDR1 and CDR2 are SGHRS and YFSETQ. CDR3 length: 15 amino acids. The DNA for the CDR3 is TGCGCCAGCAGCTTGGGTGGGGAGGTCGTCACTGAAGCTTTCTTT. Its protein is CASSLGGEVVTEAFF.

The sample holds many counts of this clonotype. The V gene is TRBV12-3 or TRBV12-4, the J gene TRBJ1-1; 7 bases fit TRBD1. CDR3 length: 15 amino acids. Trimming took 5 bases from V and 4 from J; bases not matched to a gene: 10. CDR3 sequence (DNA): TGTGCCAGCAGTCCCCTCGGGACAGTTCCCACTGAAGCTTTCTTT. Translating it yields CASSPLGTVPTEAFF.

The V gene is TRBV19, the J gene TRBJ1-5, with 7 bases fitting TRBD1. J was trimmed by 6 bases and V by 7 bases; bases with no gene match: 6. CDR1 is LNHDA, CDR2 SQIVND, per germline (reference sequence). The length of the CDR3 is 13 residues. CDR3 amino acids: CASNQQGTQPQHF. The CDR3 DNA reads as TGTGCCAGTAACCAACAGGGGACTCAGCCCCAGCATTTT.

The V and J genes are TRBV12-3 or TRBV12-4 and TRBJ2-1; the D is unclear. CDR3 length: 13 amino acids. The V end was cut by 0 bases, the J end by 6 bases, with 6 bases between. The CDR3 DNA reads TGTGCCAGCAGTTTAGCAGACGGCAATGAGCAGTTCTTC. Amino acid sequence: CASSLADGNEQFF.

This clonotype was picked up a small number of times. The chain recombines TRBV11-2 with TRBJ2-3; 8 bases align to TRBD2. CDR1 is SGHAT and CDR2 is FQNNGV in the germline V gene. Trimming at V came to 1 base and at J to 0 bases, leaving 3 bases not matched to a gene. The CDR3 has 16 amino acids. CDR3 DNA: TGTGCCAGCAGCTTAGGCGGGGGGTTAAGCACAGATACGCAGTATTTT. It encodes CASSLGGGLSTDTQYF.

For the CDR3, the DNA is TGTGCCAGTATCGAGAGGGCAGACCTCGGGGAGCTGTTTTTT. Residues: CASIERADLGELFF. The chain has TRBV19 and TRBJ2-2; D might be TRBD2 (5 bases). Looked up from germline, CDR1 is LNHDA and CDR2 is SQIVND (reference sequence). V shed 7 bases and J shed 7 bases, with 16 bases lying between them. The CDR3 totals 14 residues.

Many counts were recorded for this clonotype. This chain connects TRBV10-3 to TRBJ2-2, with a tentative D call TRBD1 (6 bases). Germline CDR1 is ENHRY and CDR2 is SYGVKD. Trimming left V 6 bases short and J 0 bases short, with 11 bases between. This CDR3 comprises 15 residues. As DNA, the CDR3 is TGTGCCATCAGCTTGGACAGATCGAACACCGGGGAGCTGTTTTTT. It yields the protein CAISLDRSNTGELFF.

In this sample, this clonotype turned up many times. This chain connects TRBV12-3 or TRBV12-4 to TRBJ2-1; 7 bases are a match to TRBD1. J gave up 8 bases and V 2 bases, and 9 bases lay outside the gene matches. The CDR3 totals 15 residues. The DNA for the CDR3 is TGTGCCAGCAGTTTAAGCGAGACAGGGAACTATGAGCAGTTCTTC. This encodes CASSLSETGNYEQFF.

The rearrangement joins TRBV27 to TRBJ2-5; D is uncertain. Germline V gene sequence: CDR1 MNHEY, CDR2 SMNVEV (reference sequence). The V end was cut by 2 bases, the J end by 3 bases, with 13 bases between. The CDR3 runs to 15 residues. As DNA, the CDR3 is TGTGCCAGCAGTTTACGGTCTGACGGCGAAGAGACCCAGTACTTC. It encodes CASSLRSDGEETQYF.

This clonotype occurred a few times. In DNA form, the CDR3 reads TGCAGTGCTCGGACAGGGGGCAGCTATGGCTACACCTTC. It specifies CSARTGGSYGYTF. The J gene is TRBJ1-2, the V gene TRBV20-1, with 11 bases fitting TRBD1. Germline trimming cut 5 bases from V and 4 bases from J; bases unmatched to any gene: 3. Germline assignment: CDR1 DFQATT and CDR2 SNEGSKA (reference sequence). CDR3 size: 13 residues.